This is a list of T cell receptor beta chains from one sample in a study of OX40 agonist ivuxolimab in advanced cancers. The assay was immunoSEQ multiplex PCR, and TCRdb's table has in-frame clones only and misses some. This sample has some 60,000 clones, with about 90% found just once. The source material was CD4+ or CD8+ T cells sorted from blood, sampled in a trial of the OX40 agonist ivuxolimab. These receptors were collected from an adult with an advanced solid tumor such as melanoma, head and neck, liver or kidney cancer. The CDR3 runs from the conserved cysteine through the conserved F or W. D genes are given only for firm matches. The size of a clone is reported for some rows only, either as once, few or many, or as a class for expanded clones.

TRBJ2-7	-	TRBD1	TRBV18	TGTGCCAGCTCACAATCGACAGGGGGCGCGGGGCCCGAGCAGTACTTC	CASSQSTGGAGPEQYF
TRBJ1-2	-	-	TRBV11-3	TGTGCCAGCAGCTTAGATCACCGGGCGATCGGCTACACCTTC	CASSLDHRAIGYTF
TRBJ2-5	few	TRBD1	TRBV9	TGTGCCAGCAGCGTAGGGACAGGGGGCGCGGTGGAGACCCAGTACTTC	CASSVGTGGAVETQYF
TRBJ2-7	-	TRBD2	TRBV6-1	TGTGCCAGCAGTGAAGCGGGACTAGGTCCCTACGAGCAGTACTTC	CASSEAGLGPYEQYF
TRBJ2-3	-	TRBD2	TRBV7-2	TGTGCCAGCAGCTTAGCGCTAGCGGCGGGGTCAGATACGCAGTATTTT	CASSLALAAGSDTQYF
TRBJ2-1	-	-	TRBV19	TGTGCCAGTAGTGCCGGGTTCTCCTACAATGAGCAGTTCTTC	CASSAGFSYNEQFF
TRBJ1-2	-	-	TRBV18	TGTGCCAGCTCACCAACCAAAGGGGAGGCTAACTATGGCTACACCTTC	CASSPTKGEANYGYTF
TRBJ1-2	-	-	TRBV28	TGTGCCAGTAGAGCGGGGGCGGCTAACTATGGCTACACCTTC	CASRAGAANYGYTF
TRBJ1-1	-	-	TRBV2	TGTGCCAGCATGGTTAGAAAGAACACTGAAGCTTTCTTT	CASMVRKNTEAFF
TRBJ2-2	-	TRBD1	TRBV27	TGTGCCAGCAGGCGGAAGGGACAGCCAACGGATAACACCGGGGAGCTGTTTTTT	CASRRKGQPTDNTGELFF
TRBJ1-5	few	TRBD1	TRBV7-8	TGTGCCAGCAGCTGGGACAGTAGTCAGCCCCAGCATTTT	CASSWDSSQPQHF
TRBJ2-2	-	TRBD2	TRBV4-1	TGCGCCAGCAACTCCGGAAGGGGGACTAGCGGTTATTCCACCGGGGAGCTGTTTTTT	CASNSGRGTSGYSTGELFF
TRBJ2-7	-	-	TRBV11-3	TGTGCCAGCACTCTTCGGGGAGGTCCCTACGAGCAGTACTTC	CASTLRGGPYEQYF
TRBJ1-5	-	-	TRBV2	TGTGCCAGCACATTGGACCCAAGACAGCCCCAGCATTTT	CASTLDPRQPQHF
TRBJ2-5	-	-	TRBV7-2	TGTGCCAGCAGCGTCTCCTTGGGCCAACAAGAGACCCAGTACTTC	CASSVSLGQQETQYF
TRBJ1-2	-	-	TRBV4-2	TGTGCCAGCAGCCAAGTTGCGGGGGACCAGGTCTACACCTTC	CASSQVAGDQVYTF
TRBJ2-1	-	-	TRBV6-4	TGTGCCAGCAGTCGAGAACCCGACAATGAGCAGTTCTTC	CASSREPDNEQFF
TRBJ2-1	-	TRBD2	TRBV25-1	TGTGCCAGCAGTCTAGCGGGACTTTCCTACAATGAGCAGTTCTTC	CASSLAGLSYNEQFF
TRBJ1-5	-	TRBD1	TRBV27	TGTGCCAGCAGTTGGAGGGGGACAGAGAATCAGCCCCAGCATTTT	CASSWRGTENQPQHF
TRBJ1-1	-	TRBD1	TRBV4-2	TGTGCCAGCAGCCAAGCAAGACCCGGGACAGGGAAGTTT	CASSQARPGTGKF
TRBJ2-3	-	-	TRBV7-2	TGTGCCAGCAGCCTCGGGAGTGTCACAGATACGCAGTATTTT	CASSLGSVTDTQYF
TRBJ2-7	-	-	TRBV5-4	TGTGCCAGCAGCCGGGTCACACCTGCCGGTGAGCAGTACTTC	CASSRVTPAGEQYF
TRBJ2-6	-	TRBD1	TRBV7-3	TGTGCCAGCAGCCCTCACCGCTACAGGGGGAACTCTGGGGCCAACGTCCTGACTTTC	CASSPHRYRGNSGANVLTF
TRBJ2-1	-	-	TRBV19	TGTGCCAGTAAGAAGACCGGGAGAGGTAGGAATGAGCAGTTCTTC	CASKKTGRGRNEQFF
TRBJ1-2	-	-	TRBV9	TGTGCCAGCAGCGTAGCCTCCAGGTCCGTCGGCTACACCTTC	CASSVASRSVGYTF
TRBJ2-1	-	-	TRBV7-2	TGTGCCTCTAAGCAGCGGCGGCAGTACAATGAGCAGTTCTTC	CASKQRRQYNEQFF
TRBJ1-1	-	-	TRBV5-1	TGCGCCAGCAGCTTGGGGACACACAACACTGAAGCTTTCTTT	CASSLGTHNTEAFF
TRBJ2-5	-	-	TRBV5-6	TGTGCCAGCAGCAAGGCGGGGATCGAGACCCAGTACTTC	CASSKAGIETQYF
TRBJ2-5	-	-	TRBV6-5	TGTGCCAGCAGTCGATACAGGGCTCAAGAGACCCAGTACTTC	CASSRYRAQETQYF
TRBJ2-7	-	TRBD2	TRBV7-2	TGTGCCAGCAGCCTTATTAGCGGGATCCCAATCGAGCAGTACTTC	CASSLISGIPIEQYF
TRBJ1-4	-	-	TRBV5-5	TGTGCCAGCACCAGGGGAGGGGAAAAACTGTTTTTT	CASTRGGEKLFF
TRBJ1-2	-	-	TRBV5-1	TGCGCCAGCAGCTTGTGGCAGGGCCTCTATGGCTACACCTTC	CASSLWQGLYGYTF
TRBJ1-1	-	TRBD1	TRBV5-6	TGTGCCAGCAGCTTGAAAGGGGGCTCCATGAACACTGAAGCTTTCTTT	CASSLKGGSMNTEAFF
TRBJ2-3	-	-	TRBV7-3	TGTGCCAGCAGCTTGGGCACAGATACGCAGTATTTT	CASSLGTDTQYF
TRBJ1-4	once	TRBD1	TRBV6-5	TGTGCCAGCAGTTACTCGGGACAGGGGGAAAAACTGTTTTTT	CASSYSGQGEKLFF
TRBJ1-1	-	-	TRBV7-3	TGTGCCAGCAACCAGGAGCCAGAAGCTTTCTTT	CASNQEPEAFF